What follows are 9 T cell receptor beta chains derived from one specimen sequenced in a study of cytomegalovirus exposure and HLA in healthy donors. PCR involved 60 Vbeta and 13 Jbeta primers. Repertoires were generated with immunoSEQ multiplex PCR, while TCRdb's copy carries only in-frame clones and drops some. The table records 170,000 or so clones, roughly 85% of them present only once. Sample: PBMCs. The receptors shown here come from a woman aged 40 to 50 in good health and CMV-seronegative.

This chain connects TRBV7-9 to TRBJ2-5, with TRBD2 matching over 7 bases. The J segment lost 0 bases and the V segment lost 3 bases, leaving 7 bases of the junction unmatched. The CDR3 runs 16 residues. The germline V gene encodes CDR1 SEHNR and CDR2 FQNEAQ (reference sequence). The CDR3 is CASSLGTTLYQETQYF. As DNA, the CDR3 is TGTGCCAGCAGCTTGGGGACTACCTTGTACCAAGAGACCCAGTACTTC.

The gene calls are TRBV4-1 and TRBJ1-2; tentatively, D is TRBD1 (6 bases). This CDR3 is 14 amino acids long. Trimming removed 0 bases at V and 8 bases at J, with 13 bases between. Germline values: CDR1 MGHRA, CDR2 YSYEKL. CDR3 in amino acids: CASSQDGGLGGYTF. In DNA, the CDR3 is TGCGCCAGCAGCCAAGACGGGGGGCTTGGAGGCTACACCTTC.

The rearrangement joins TRBV30 to TRBJ2-5, with TRBD2 matching over 7 bases. Germline-derived CDR1 and CDR2 are GTSNPN and SVGIG (reference sequence). The CDR3 has 11 amino acids. Germline trimming cut 4 bases from V and 9 bases from J; bases unmatched to any gene: 5. CDR3 DNA: TGTGCCTGGACTAGCGGCCGGGCCCAGTACTTC. Encoded protein: CAWTSGRAQYF.

CDR3 loop: CASSTPGELDTQYF. CDR3 coding DNA: TGTGCCAGCAGCACCCCGGGGGAATTAGATACGCAGTATTTT. The rearrangement uses TRBV7-6 and TRBJ2-3, with D possibly matching TRBD2 (6 bases). Trimming took 5 bases from V and 5 from J, leaving 14 bases between them. The CDR3 loop spans 14 amino acids. Germline values: CDR1 SGHVS, CDR2 FNYEAQ.

This chain uses TRBV28 with TRBJ1-2; D might be TRBD1 (6 bases). The CDR3 is 15 residues long. In germline, CDR1 is MDHEN, CDR2 SYDVKM. V lost 7 bases, J lost 4 bases, and 19 bases lay in between. The chain's CDR3 is CASIGRGGEVYGYTF. Written as DNA, the CDR3 is TGTGCCAGCATAGGTAGAGGGGGGGAAGTCTATGGCTACACCTTC.

The chain has TRBV30 and TRBJ1-2; possible D gene TRBD1, 5 bases. This CDR3 comprises 12 residues. The germline V gene encodes CDR1 GTSNPN and CDR2 SVGIG (reference sequence). Deletions cut 2 bases from V and 4 bases from J, with 8 bases between. The CDR3 DNA reads as TGTGCCTGGAGTTACCAGGGCTATGGCTACACCTTC. Protein: CAWSYQGYGYTF.

CDR3 region: CASSSGTSALGEQFF. The CDR3 DNA reads TGCGCCAGCAGCTCCGGGACTAGCGCTTTGGGTGAGCAGTTCTTC. V is TRBV5-1 and J is TRBJ2-1, with 10 bases lining up with TRBD2. The CDR3 is 15 amino acids. The trim removed 3 bases at V and 9 bases at J, leaving 9 bases unmatched. Germline-derived CDR1 and CDR2 are SGHRS and YFSETQ. The full variable domain, rest sourced from reference TRBV5-1 and TRBJ2-1, is KAGVTQTPRYLIKTRGQQVTLSCSPISGHRSVSWYQQTPGQGLQFLFEYFSETQRNKGNFPGRFSGRQFSNSRSEMNVSTLELGDSALYLCASSSGTSALGEQFFGPGTRLTVL.

This chain uses TRBV30 with TRBJ1-3; D uncertain. The CDR3 totals 13 residues. The germline V and J ends were trimmed by 0 bases and 4 bases, with 7 bases remaining between them. Per germline, CDR1 GTSNPN and CDR2 SVGIG (reference sequence). The CDR3, as DNA: TGTGCCTGGAGTGTATCGGGGGGAAACACCATATATTTT. Translating it yields CAWSVSGGNTIYF.

The V and J genes are TRBV6-1 and TRBJ2-7, with a possible D match to TRBD2 (5 bases). Trimming took off 2 bases at V and 6 bases at J, with 8 bases between the two ends. Per germline, CDR1 MNHNS and CDR2 SASEGT. The CDR3 sequence is 12 residues long. CDR3: CASSEFRGEQYF. CDR3 coding DNA: TGTGCCAGCAGTGAATTTCGGGGCGAGCAGTACTTC.